Described below is a single TCR beta chain sequence and its context. The antigen is undetermined. This record belongs to a study of response to subunit inactivated influenza vaccine. There are 14 residues in the CDR3. Germline CDR1 MNHEY, CDR2 SVGEGT. V gave up 11 bases and J gave up 3 bases, with 20 bases separating them. One entry per CDR3 protein, called by TCRdb with MiXCR from the RT-PCR reads. Among hundreds of thousands of distinct CDR3 sequences listed, around 25% were seen once. Findings and caveats of the study: Each seasonal influenza vaccination, the authors suggested, recruits few new T cells.

The chain links TRBV6-2 or TRBV6-3 to TRBJ2-7, with TRBD2 as a possible D gene (5 bases). Here the sequenced sample was CD4+ T cells sorted from PBMCs, taken 5 days after vaccination. The receptor's source is a man aged 50 to 60 who received an inactivated influenza vaccine. The CDR3 here is CASTDQDWSYEQYF. The CDR3 DNA reads TGTGCCTCAACCGACCAGGACTGGAGCTACGAGCAGTACTTC.